This TCR beta chain was profiled in a study of T cells in Graves' hyperthyroidism and ophthalmopathy. Study-wide results and caveats: Prediction of ophthalmopathy progression came a median approximately 6 months pre-onset.

A lack of ophthalmopathy progression within 18 months defined stable Graves' hyperthyroidism. In its sample, this clonotype was seen many times. The antigen is undetermined. Regions amplified from RNA transcripts were the TCR beta CDR3 regions. First-round RT-PCR targeting the TCR CDR3 was performed with the HTBI primer set. TCRdb recomputed calls from the multiplex PCR reads with MiXCR, one row per CDR3 protein. Among a few hundred thousand distinct CDR3 sequences listed, 14% were seen once. V lost 6 bases, J lost 3 bases, and 3 bases stayed unmatched. Germline V gene data show CDR1 as ENHRY and CDR2 as SYGVKD. The CDR3 contains 14 residues.

The chain joins TRBV10-3 to TRBJ2-1; 9 bases are a match to TRBD2. The sample comprised blood. The TCR was taken from a woman aged 40 to 50 with Graves' hyperthyroidism. The CDR3 sequence is CAIRQREDYNEQFF. For the CDR3, the DNA is TGTGCCATCAGACAGCGGGAGGACTACAATGAGCAGTTCTTC.